Shown below are 24 T cell receptor beta chains from a single sample sequenced in a study of T cell repertoires in cytomegalovirus infection. TCRdb itself ran the reads through MiXCR, one entry per CDR3 protein. There are approximately 500,000 distinct CDR3 sequences in the sample; more than 15% occur only once, and 20% to 30% lies in the top ten. The source material was CD8+ T cells from PBMCs. The receptors originated from a human donor in good health (CMV status not recorded). Some clones in this sample may be carry-over from other donors' samples.

This clonotype has at least ten counts. This chain joins TRBV7-9 and TRBJ2-1; unclear D gene. V lost 1 base and J lost 5, with 3 bases in between. There are 12 residues in the CDR3. Per germline, CDR1 SEHNR and CDR2 FQNEAQ (reference sequence). CDR3 sequence (DNA): TGTGCCAGCAGCTTAGAAGACAATGAGCAGTTCTTC. Its protein is CASSLEDNEQFF.

This chain links TRBV20-1 with TRBJ1-2; 7 nucleotides agree with TRBD1. V was pared by 5 bases and J by 3 bases, with 12 bases of the junction left unmatched. The CDR3 has 15 amino acids. CDR1 and CDR2 from the germline V gene are DFQATT and SNEGSKA (reference sequence). CDR3 loop: CSADGTAFPDYGYTF. As DNA, the CDR3 is TGCAGTGCTGACGGGACAGCCTTCCCTGACTATGGCTACACCTTC.

This clonotype has just a few counts. This rearrangement joins TRBV14 to TRBJ1-2; a weak D match, TRBD1 (5 bases). V dropped 2 bases and J dropped 3 bases, with 16 bases sitting between them. Germline V gives CDR1 SGHDN, CDR2 FVKESK. The CDR3 has 16 amino acids. The CDR3 loop is CASSQSARAPHYGYTF. For the CDR3, the DNA is TGTGCCAGCAGCCAATCTGCCAGGGCCCCTCACTATGGCTACACCTTC.

This clonotype occurred many times. J is TRBJ2-3 and V is TRBV7-6, with 7 bases identical to TRBD2. In germline, CDR1 is SGHVS, CDR2 FNYEAQ. V shed 6 bases and J 2 bases; nucleotides not matched to a gene: 5. The CDR3 sequence is 14 residues long. CDR3 protein: CASSKLALTDTQYF. The DNA of the CDR3 is TGTGCCAGCAGTAAACTAGCGCTCACAGATACGCAGTATTTT.

This clonotype was seen at least ten times. V usage is TRBV7-8 and J usage is TRBJ1-2; D ambiguous. Germline CDR1 and CDR2: SGHVS and FQNEAQ. The CDR3 runs 14 residues. V lost 1 base and J lost 3, with 9 bases in between. The DNA of the CDR3 is TGTGCCAGCAGCTTAGGGGGAACGCACTATGGCTACACCTTC. It translates to CASSLGGTHYGYTF.

This clonotype was picked up a small number of times. The CDR3 sequence is CASSGAGESSYEQYF. CDR3 bases: TGTGCCAGCAGTGGAGCGGGGGAAAGCTCCTACGAGCAGTACTTC. The rearrangement links TRBV2 to TRBJ2-7; 8 bases align to TRBD2. The CDR3 has 15 amino acids. CDR1 and CDR2 from the germline V gene are SNHLY and FYNNEI. J gave up 0 bases and V 4 bases, and 5 bases lay outside the gene matches.

In its sample, this clonotype was seen many times. This chain connects TRBV7-9 to TRBJ1-5; 8 bases fit TRBD1. The germline V gene has CDR1 SEHNR and CDR2 FQNEAQ (reference sequence). The CDR3 covers 14 residues. V lost 5 bases to trimming and J lost 5 bases; unmatched junction nucleotides: 5. The CDR3 DNA follows: TGTGCCAGCAGCATCGGACAGGGCGATCAGCCCCAGCATTTT. This gives the protein CASSIGQGDQPQHF.

This clonotype has ten or more counts. At one boundary the junction diverges from the germline segment, which might be a read error. V usage is TRBV7-6 and J usage is TRBJ1-2; a weak D match, TRBD1 (6 bases). CDR1 and CDR2 (germline): SGHVS, FNYEAQ. The CDR3 is made up of 13 amino acids. The CDR3 DNA reads TGTGCCAGCAGCTTTGCCTGGACAGAGGCCTTTTACTTC. Amino acid sequence: CASSFAWTEAFYF.

The J gene is TRBJ2-2, the V gene TRBV28, with D possibly being TRBD2 (6 bases). The V end lost 4 bases, the J end lost 3 bases, and 12 bases lay between the germline ends. The CDR3 loop spans 15 amino acids. Per the germline V gene, CDR1 is MDHEN and CDR2 is SYDVKM. The DNA of the CDR3 is TGTGCCAGCAGTTCCGGGAGCCGTCACACCGGGGAGCTGTTTTTT. Translation gives CASSSGSRHTGELFF.

This clonotype appeared a few times. This sequence joins TRBV19 and TRBJ1-1; 10 nucleotides match TRBD1. The CDR3 is 15 amino acids. The trim removed 2 bases at V and 6 bases at J, leaving 6 bases unmatched. From germline, CDR1 is LNHDA and CDR2 SQIVND (reference sequence). CDR3 nucleotide sequence: TGTGCCAGTAGTATACGGGACAGGGGAGGGCCTGAAGCTTTCTTT. It translates to CASSIRDRGGPEAFF.

The chain uses TRBV29-1 and TRBJ1-2; D gene ambiguous. CDR1 is SQVTM, CDR2 ANQGSEA, per germline. V was pared by 8 bases and J by 1 base, with 2 bases between. CDR3 length: 9 residues. The DNA of the CDR3 is TGCAGCCATAACTATGGCTACACCTTC. It is translated as CSHNYGYTF.

In its sample, this clonotype was seen many times. The V call is TRBV7-6, the J call TRBJ1-2, with unresolved D. The CDR3 totals 15 residues. The germline V and J ends were trimmed by 1 base and 0 bases, with 9 bases remaining between them. CDR1 SGHVS and CDR2 FNYEAQ come from the germline V gene. CDR3 sequence (DNA): TGTGCCAGCAGCTTAGGCAACCGAGCTAACTATGGCTACACCTTC. It specifies CASSLGNRANYGYTF.

In this sample, this clonotype turned up many times. This sequence joins TRBV14 and TRBJ1-2; TRBD1 might be the D (5 bases). The CDR3 runs 17 residues. Deletions cut 0 bases from V and 4 bases from J, with 18 bases between. Germline lookup yields CDR1 SGHDN and CDR2 FVKESK. CDR3 in DNA: TGTGCCAGCAGCCAAGATTTTAGGGACGGAGCTCTCTATGGCTACACCTTC. Translated, it gives CASSQDFRDGALYGYTF.

The chain joins TRBV4-1 to TRBJ2-7, with 12 positions matching TRBD1. The CDR3 covers 17 residues. Germline values: CDR1 MGHRA, CDR2 YSYEKL. After removal of 0 bases from V and 4 bases from J, the junction contained 7 bases not matched to a gene. Written as DNA, the CDR3 is TGCGCCAGCAGCCAAGATCGAGGGACAGGGGGCCAATACGAGCAGTACTTC. This translates into CASSQDRGTGGQYEQYF.

Many counts were recorded for this clonotype. V usage is TRBV19 and J usage is TRBJ2-1; 9 bases map to TRBD2. The CDR3 consists of 15 residues. CDR1 is LNHDA and CDR2 is SQIVND in the germline V gene (reference sequence). With V trimmed by 6 bases and J by 3 bases, 6 bases remained unmatched. The CDR3 spells CASRMAGGLYNEQFF. CDR3 sequence (DNA): TGTGCCAGTAGGATGGCGGGAGGGCTCTACAATGAGCAGTTCTTC.

This clonotype was seen at least ten times. The J gene is TRBJ1-2, the V gene TRBV6-5, with D possibly matching TRBD1 (6 bases). Trimming pared 0 bases from V and 4 bases from J, leaving 12 bases between. Germline-derived CDR1 and CDR2 are MNHEY and SVGAGI. The CDR3 contains 15 residues. The CDR3 DNA sequence: TGTGCCAGCAGTTACTCGAGGGGGACTCGCTATGGCTACACCTTC. Translation: CASSYSRGTRYGYTF.

This clonotype was observed at least ten times. V and J are TRBV4-2 and TRBJ2-5; unclear D gene. The CDR3 sequence is 14 residues long. Between the trimmed V and J ends, which lost 4 bases and 1 base, there was a span of 10 bases. CDR1 is LGHNA and CDR2 is YNFKEQ in the germline V gene. CDR3 bases: TGTGCCAGCAGCCCAGATAATGTCCAAGAGACCCAGTACTTC. The encoded protein is CASSPDNVQETQYF.

The chain links TRBV20-1 to TRBJ2-5; 7 bases line up with TRBD2. The germline gives CDR1 DFQATT, CDR2 SNEGSKA (reference sequence). The CDR3 is 16 residues long. V lost 1 base and J lost 5; bases outside the gene matches: 13. In nucleotides, the CDR3 is TGCAGTGCTAGAGGGGTGGGCCTAGCGGTTTGGGAGACCCAGTACTTC. Encoded protein: CSARGVGLAVWETQYF.

The chain couples TRBV19 to TRBJ2-5; 13 positions agree with TRBD2. CDR3 length: 17 residues. V shed 0 bases and J 7 bases; nucleotides not matched to a gene: 8. Looked up from germline, CDR1 is LNHDA and CDR2 is SQIVND (reference sequence). In nucleotides, the CDR3 is TGTGCCAGTAGTATAGAGGGAACTAGCGGGGGGGCCGGGACCCAGTACTTC. It encodes CASSIEGTSGGAGTQYF.

This chain connects TRBV5-1 to TRBJ2-5; 9 nucleotides match TRBD1. Trimming took 3 bases from V and 5 from J; bases not matched to a gene: 5. The length of the CDR3 is 14 residues. CDR1 and CDR2 from the germline V gene are SGHRS and YFSETQ. The chain's CDR3 is CASSWDRAGETQYF. CDR3 sequence (DNA): TGCGCCAGCAGCTGGGACAGGGCAGGCGAGACCCAGTACTTC.

The sample holds many counts of this clonotype. The V gene is TRBV7-8, the J gene TRBJ2-7, with 7 positions matching TRBD1. This CDR3 has 13 residues. Germline CDR1 and CDR2: SGHVS and FQNEAQ. Losses at the gene ends were 4 bases for V and 4 bases for J; bases not matched to a gene: 4. The CDR3 DNA follows: TGTGCCAGCAGCTCCGACAGGGTTTACGAGCAGTACTTC. It specifies CASSSDRVYEQYF.

Ten or more counts support this clonotype. The V and J genes are TRBV27 and TRBJ1-1; 9 nucleotides line up with TRBD1. CDR3 length: 16 amino acids. Germline CDR1 and CDR2: MNHEY and SMNVEV (reference sequence). V trimming: 3 bases; J trimming: 5 bases; junction bases outside the gene matches: 10. CDR3 in amino acids: CASSFGITGGRTEAFF. Written as DNA, the CDR3 is TGTGCCAGCAGTTTCGGTATTACAGGGGGCCGAACTGAAGCTTTCTTT.

The gene calls are TRBV25-1 and TRBJ2-1, with D possibly being TRBD1 (5 bases). Germline values: CDR1 MGHDK, CDR2 SYGVNS. Trimming shortened V by 1 base and J by 4 bases, and 14 bases separated the two germline ends. This CDR3 is built from 16 residues. CDR3 region: CASSEWRDSLYNEQFF. CDR3 DNA sequence: TGTGCCAGCAGTGAATGGAGAGACAGCCTTTACAATGAGCAGTTCTTC.

This clonotype was seen repeatedly, ten times or more. The chain carries TRBV6-2 or TRBV6-3 and TRBJ1-2; a possible D gene is TRBD1 (5 bases). CDR1 is MNHEY and CDR2 is SVGEGT in the germline V gene. The V end was cut by 4 bases, the J end by 0 bases, with 21 bases between. This CDR3 is built from 18 residues. CDR3 DNA: TGTGCCAGCAGTTTTCGCAACAGGCTCCGAGGGGCTAACTATGGCTACACCTTC. Its protein is CASSFRNRLRGANYGYTF.